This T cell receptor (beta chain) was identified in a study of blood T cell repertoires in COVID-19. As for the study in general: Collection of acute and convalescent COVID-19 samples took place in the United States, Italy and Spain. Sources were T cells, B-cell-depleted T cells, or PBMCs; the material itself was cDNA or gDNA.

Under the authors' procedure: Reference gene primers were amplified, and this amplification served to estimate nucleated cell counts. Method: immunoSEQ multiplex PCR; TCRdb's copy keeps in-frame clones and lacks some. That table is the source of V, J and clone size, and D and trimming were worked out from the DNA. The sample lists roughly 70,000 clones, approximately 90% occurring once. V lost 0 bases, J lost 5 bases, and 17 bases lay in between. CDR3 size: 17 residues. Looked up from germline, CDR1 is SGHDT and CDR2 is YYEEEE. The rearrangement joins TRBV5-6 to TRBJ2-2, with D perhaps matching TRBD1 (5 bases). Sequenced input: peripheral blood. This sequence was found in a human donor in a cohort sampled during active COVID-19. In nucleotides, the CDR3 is TGTGCCAGCAGCTTGGCCGTTCTGGACAAAACAACCGGGGAGCTGTTTTTT. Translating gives CASSLAVLDKTTGELFF.